The 15 T cell receptor beta chains below all came from one sample that was sequenced in a study of blood T cells in healthy people across ages (dated by TCRdb to the mid-2010s). Library creation used 5' RACE. TCRdb shows the sequencer as Illumina HiSeq 2500. A second PCR of roughly 6 to 11 cycles was run with a J-beta primer mix and a sample-barcoded 5' primer. TCRdb passed the public sequencing reads through fastp at Q25 and MiXCR, retaining productive beta sequences. All rows with the same CDR3 protein become a single entry with the most common DNA and genes. A total of hundreds of thousands of distinct CDR3 sequences appear in this sample, 56% of them only once. Jointly, the top ten make up under 30% of the sample. Sequenced sample: blood. The receptors were gathered from a man between 40 and 49 years old in good health.

The rearrangement joins TRBV7-9 to TRBJ1-2, with 9 nucleotides matching TRBD1. With 0 bases clipped from V and 6 bases from J, the junction kept 8 bases outside the gene matches. There are 16 residues in the CDR3. Germline V gene lookup returns CDR1 SEHNR and CDR2 FQNEAQ (reference sequence). The CDR3, as DNA: TGTGCCAGCAGCTTAGCGACCGGGACAGGGAGTAATGGCTACACCTTC. It specifies CASSLATGTGSNGYTF. The whole variable domain, filled in from reference TRBV7-9 and TRBJ1-2, reads DTGVSQNPRHKITKRGQNVTFRCDPISEHNRLYWYRQTLGQGPEFLTYFQNEAQLEKSRLLSDRFSAERPKGSFSTLEIQRTEQGDSAMYLCASSLATGTGSNGYTFGSGTRLTVV.

The chain carries TRBV20-1 and TRBJ1-1, with unresolved D. The V gene lost 3 bases and the J gene lost 1 base, with 9 bases spanning the gap. This CDR3 region has 13 residues. Germline V gene data show CDR1 as DFQATT and CDR2 as SNEGSKA (reference sequence). In nucleotides, the CDR3 is TGCAGTGCTAGTGGGAATGCGAACACTGAAGCTTTCTTT. Translated: CSASGNANTEAFF.

This clonotype occurred a few times. This rearrangement joins TRBV7-2 to TRBJ1-2; no clear D. The CDR3 is 17 residues long. Germline V lookup: CDR1 SGHTA, CDR2 FQGNSA. Trimming cost V 1 base and J 3 bases, with 18 bases left between them. CDR3 sequence reads: CASSLVRGQTPYYGYTF. The CDR3 region has the DNA TGTGCCAGCAGCTTAGTTCGCGGCCAAACCCCTTACTATGGCTACACCTTC.

Points on this clonotype: At one end, the junction sequence differs from germline, possibly due to a read error. V is TRBV27 and J is TRBJ2-7; D remains unclear. The CDR3 length is 17 residues. In germline, CDR1 is MNHEY, CDR2 SMNVEV (reference sequence). The CDR3 coding sequence is TGTGCCGGCAGTTTAAGTGGGGTGGGTAGTCTTCAATACGAGCAGTACTTC. As protein: CAGSLSGVGSLQYEQYF.

This clonotype has more than one count but fewer than ten. The rearrangement joins TRBV20-1 to TRBJ2-6, with D maybe TRBD1 (6 bases). Germline V gives CDR1 DFQATT, CDR2 SNEGSKA (reference sequence). The CDR3 is made up of 15 amino acids. The V and J ends lost 0 bases and 1 base respectively, with 7 bases between them. CDR3 loop: CSARDGQSGANVLTF. The CDR3 nucleotides read TGCAGTGCTAGAGATGGACAGTCTGGGGCCAACGTCCTGACTTTC.

Only a few counts were recorded for this clonotype. The rearrangement uses TRBV16 and TRBJ2-7; 7 bases map to TRBD1. Per the germline V gene, CDR1 is KGHSY and CDR2 is FQNENV. Trimming took 1 base from V and 0 from J; bases not matched to a gene: 3. The length of the CDR3 is 15 residues. The CDR3 reads CASSQLRGPSYEQYF. CDR3 coding DNA: TGTGCCAGCAGCCAATTAAGGGGGCCCTCCTACGAGCAGTACTTC.

This clonotype was seen a few times. The chain is built from TRBV6-5 and TRBJ2-1, with TRBD2 matching 16 bases. The germline gives CDR1 MNHEY, CDR2 SVGAGI. The CDR3 loop spans 15 amino acids. V was pared by 1 base and J by 14 bases, with 5 bases of the junction left unmatched. CDR3 DNA: TGTGCCAGCAGTTACTTAGGGACTAGCGGGGGGGCAGAGTTCTTC. This sequence encodes CASSYLGTSGGAEFF.

This chain links TRBV20-1 with TRBJ2-1; the D gene is possibly TRBD2 (5 bases). The V gene's germline CDR1 is DFQATT and CDR2 SNEGSKA (reference sequence). The length of the CDR3 is 14 residues. Trimming took 3 bases from V and 7 from J, leaving 16 bases between them. DNA for the CDR3: TGCAGTGCTAGCCCACGCTCCGGCGGGAATGAGCAGTTCTTC. Amino acid sequence: CSASPRSGGNEQFF.

A word on this clonotype: Germline and junction disagree at one end, which may indicate a read error. The gene calls are TRBV6-4 and TRBJ2-6; a weak D match, TRBD1 (5 bases). CDR3 size: 18 residues. CDR1 is MRHNA and CDR2 is SNTAGT in the germline V gene. This CDR3 reads CASSRTHQISSGANVLTF. Here the CDR3 DNA reads TGTGCCAGCAGTCGGACCCACCAAATAAGCTCTGGGGCCAATGTCCTGACTTTC.

This chain links TRBV5-1 with TRBJ1-1; 7 bases match TRBD1. V gave up 3 bases and J gave up 0 bases; unmatched junction bases: 8. This CDR3 contains 16 residues. Germline-derived CDR1 and CDR2 are SGHRS and YFSETQ. The CDR3 sequence: CASSSGTVTLNTEAFF. CDR3 nucleotides: TGCGCCAGCAGCTCCGGGACAGTTACCTTGAACACTGAAGCTTTCTTT.

This clonotype showed up just a few times. J is TRBJ2-6 and V is TRBV27; D tentatively reads TRBD1 or TRBD2 (5 bases each). The CDR3 is made up of 16 amino acids. Germline CDR1 reads MNHEY; CDR2 reads SMNVEV (reference sequence). V dropped 3 bases and J dropped 2 bases, with 11 bases sitting between them. CDR3 protein: CASSFGRGAGANVLTF. CDR3 coding DNA: TGTGCCAGCAGTTTCGGAAGAGGGGCTGGGGCCAACGTCCTGACTTTC.

This sequence joins TRBV12-3 or TRBV12-4 and TRBJ2-7, with a tentative D call TRBD2 (5 bases). The CDR3 totals 12 residues. Deletions cut 4 bases from V and 12 bases from J, with 16 bases between. As DNA, the CDR3 is TGTGCCAGCAGTTCTTCAAGGGAGACCCGGTACTTC. This encodes CASSSSRETRYF.

The chain uses TRBV9 and TRBJ2-3; D not certain. V lost 0 bases and J 2 bases, leaving 13 bases between the germline ends. The CDR3 has 16 residues. Germline V lookup: CDR1 SGDLS, CDR2 YYNGEE. The chain's CDR3 is CASSVAGQVDTDTQYF. As DNA, the CDR3 is TGTGCCAGCAGCGTAGCCGGCCAGGTTGACACAGATACGCAGTATTTT.

About this clonotype itself: With a much larger clone just one base away, this may be a read error. The rearrangement links TRBV10-3 to TRBJ2-7; D call uncertain. This CDR3 region has 12 residues. V lost 0 bases, J lost 8 bases, and 8 bases lay in between. Germline CDR1 ENHRY, CDR2 SYGVKD. CDR3 coding DNA: TGTGCCATCAGTGAGTCCCAGTACAAGCAGTACTTC. It specifies CAISESQYKQYF.

This rearrangement joins TRBV28 to TRBJ1-2; D is uncertain. Germline CDR1 reads MDHEN; CDR2 reads SYDVKM. The CDR3 is 12 amino acids. Deletions cut 5 bases from V and 8 bases from J, with 12 bases between. The CDR3 DNA is TGTGCCAGCAGTCTTGCGGGGAAAGGCTACACCTTC. It translates to CASSLAGKGYTF.